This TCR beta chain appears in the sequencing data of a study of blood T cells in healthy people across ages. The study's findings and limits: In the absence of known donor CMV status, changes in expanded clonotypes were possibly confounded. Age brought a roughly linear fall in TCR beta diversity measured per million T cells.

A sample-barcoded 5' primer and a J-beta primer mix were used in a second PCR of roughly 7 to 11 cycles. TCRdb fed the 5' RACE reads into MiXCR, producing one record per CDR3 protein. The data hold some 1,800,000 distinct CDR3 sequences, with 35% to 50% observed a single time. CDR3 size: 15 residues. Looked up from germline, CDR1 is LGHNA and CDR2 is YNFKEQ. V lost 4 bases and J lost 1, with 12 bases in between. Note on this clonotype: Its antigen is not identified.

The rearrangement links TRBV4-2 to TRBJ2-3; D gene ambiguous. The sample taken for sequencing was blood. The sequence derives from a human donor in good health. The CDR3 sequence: CASSLRHIGTDTQYF. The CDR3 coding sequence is TGTGCCAGCAGCCTAAGGCACATAGGCACAGATACGCAGTATTTT.